This T cell receptor (beta chain) was captured by sequencing in a study of patients and donors after allogeneic stem cell transplantation. TCRdb reanalysed the RT-PCR reads using MiXCR and keeps one entry per CDR3 protein. The table includes roughly 960,000 distinct CDR3 sequences, roughly 18% detected once. The source material was blood, either unsorted or a sorted T cell fraction (not recorded which). This TCR was sampled from a human donor who was either an allogeneic HSCT recipient or a stem cell or donor lymphocyte infusion donor (not recorded which). It is not recorded whose cells these are; they may come from a transplant donor.

CDR3 nucleotide sequence: TGCAGTGCGGACAGGGGGTCGAACACTGAAGCTTTCTTT. It is translated as CSADRGSNTEAFF. The chain links TRBV20-1 to TRBJ1-1, with 10 bases fitting TRBD1. Germline V CDR1 and CDR2: DFQATT, SNEGSKA (reference sequence). The CDR3 loop spans 13 amino acids. Germline trimming cut 6 bases from V and 1 base from J; bases unmatched to any gene: 2.